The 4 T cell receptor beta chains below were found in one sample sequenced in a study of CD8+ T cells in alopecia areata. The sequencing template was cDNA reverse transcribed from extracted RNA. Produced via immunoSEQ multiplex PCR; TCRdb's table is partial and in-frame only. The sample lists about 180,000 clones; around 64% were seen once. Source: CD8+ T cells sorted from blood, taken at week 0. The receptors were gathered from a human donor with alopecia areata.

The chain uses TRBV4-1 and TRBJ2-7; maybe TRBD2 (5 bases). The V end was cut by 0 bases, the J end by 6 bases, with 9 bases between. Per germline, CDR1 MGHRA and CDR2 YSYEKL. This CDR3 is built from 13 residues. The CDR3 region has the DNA TGCGCCAGCAGCCAAGATTTTGCGGGCGAGCAGTACTTC. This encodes CASSQDFAGEQYF.

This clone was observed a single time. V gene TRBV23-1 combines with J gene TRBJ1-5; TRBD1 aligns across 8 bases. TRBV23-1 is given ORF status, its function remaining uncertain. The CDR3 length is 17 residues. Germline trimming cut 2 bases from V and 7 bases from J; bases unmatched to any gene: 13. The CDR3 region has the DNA TGCGCCAGCAGTCAACCGGACAGGGCGGAAAATTTACAGCCCCAGCATTTT. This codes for CASSQPDRAENLQPQHF.

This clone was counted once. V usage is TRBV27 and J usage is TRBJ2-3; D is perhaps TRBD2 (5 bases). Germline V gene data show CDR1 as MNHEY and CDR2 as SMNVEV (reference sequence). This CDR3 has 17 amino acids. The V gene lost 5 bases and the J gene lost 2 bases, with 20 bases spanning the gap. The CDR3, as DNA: TGTGCCAGCAGTCGGAGCAAACGGAGGCCGGACACAGATACGCAGTATTTT. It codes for CASSRSKRRPDTDTQYF.

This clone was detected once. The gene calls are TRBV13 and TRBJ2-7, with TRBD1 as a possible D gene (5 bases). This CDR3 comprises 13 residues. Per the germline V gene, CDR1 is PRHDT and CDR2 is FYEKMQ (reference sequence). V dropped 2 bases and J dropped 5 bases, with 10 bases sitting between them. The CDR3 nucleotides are TGTGCCAGCAGCTTAAAAGGACAAGACGAGCAGTACTTC. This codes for CASSLKGQDEQYF. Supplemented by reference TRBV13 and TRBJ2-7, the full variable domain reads AAGVIQSPRHLIKEKRETATLKCYPIPRHDTVYWYQQGPGQDPQFLISFYEKMQSDKGSIPDRFSAQQFSDYHSELNMSSLELGDSALYFCASSLKGQDEQYFGPGTRLTVT.